This T cell receptor (beta chain) was identified during a study of T cells in Graves' hyperthyroidism and ophthalmopathy (dated by TCRdb to the late 2010s). The study in broad terms: Peripheral blood samples were taken at the time of initial diagnosis, prior to any treatment. The paper describes TCR Vbeta CDR3 sequencing of 135 peripheral blood samples, made up of 43 ophthalmopathy patients, some 76 hyperthyroidism patients and about 17 progressor patients. An independent validation cohort of under 20 hyperthyroidism patients and 17 patients who later progressed to ophthalmopathy tested prospective prediction of ophthalmopathy. In several Graves' hyperthyroidism patients, the study also compared T-cell repertoires from thyroid tissue with T-cell repertoires from blood. To identify TCR V-J signatures that set the groups apart, the researchers used a discovery cohort of 90 to 100 patients, made up of roughly 40 with Graves' ophthalmopathy and about 60 with stable Graves' hyperthyroidism. The roughly 90 discovery patients were divided at random into training and test sets in a 7:3 ratio. Following sampling, methimazole starting at 30 mg daily was given to hyperthyroidism patients, and high-dose intravenous methylprednisolone was given to ophthalmopathy patients. Paper-wide results and their limitations: In validation, the model predicted progression to ophthalmopathy a median of roughly 6.5 months before onset, with over 60% sensitivity and 72.22% specificity. Sample size was not statistically predetermined, and investigators were not blinded to group allocation. In cross-validation, a model built on a 13 V-J signature told ophthalmopathy apart from stable hyperthyroidism with 87.88% sensitivity and about 81% specificity, and in testing the same model reached 80%/75%. Most expanded thyroid clonotypes (frequency above 0.001) were also detected in blood, suggesting blood repertoires may reflect thyroid immune responses.

This clonotype was counted ten times or more. No cognate antigen has been identified for it. The input lacks base qualities; no much larger clone sits a single base away. Amplification of TCR beta CDR3 regions was carried out from RNA transcripts. A first-round RT-PCR of the TCR CDR3 used the HTBI primer set with the Qiagen OneStep RT-PCR kit. Libraries were constructed in a second round of multiplex PCR, after which size selection and purification were carried out. The libraries were sequenced on an Illumina HiSeq2000 using paired-end 100 bp reads. From the authors' description of their analysis: Raw data were processed with SOAPnuke, discarding reads with adapters, uncalled bases, mean Phred below 15, or no exact constant-primer or identifier match. COPE v1.2.5 was used to merge high-quality paired reads, and clonotypes were defined as unique nucleotide sequences. MiTCR v1.1 was used to align clonotypes to the IMGT TRBV, TRBD and TRBJ reference segments. The analysis included only V-J combinations with a frequency above 0.0001, which together covered around 99% of the repertoires. A TCS score was defined as the ratio of F50 (clonal expansion) to E x V (chaos), with BLOSUM62-based TCRdist applied between CDR3 peptides within each V-J. Welch's t-statistics and random forest reduced around 510 V-J features to 13, which were used in a naive Bayes classifier (R e1071). TCRdb itself trimmed the public reads at Q25 with fastp, ran MiXCR and retained productive beta chains. Each CDR3 protein gets just one entry, which takes the most common genes and DNA from the rows behind it. The V and J calls reflect TCRdb's pipeline rather than the authors' work. This sample lists 280,000 or so distinct CDR3 sequences; about 15% were detected once. Under 35% of the sample is taken by the ten largest.

The cysteine opens and the phenylalanine closes a CDR3 of 13 amino acids. The sequence is cut down to CDR3 DNA, 39 bases in frame from base 1. CDR1 and CDR2, per the germline V gene, are SGHAT and FQNNGV. Hyperthyroidism patients were newly diagnosed, with disease duration under 2 months, and aged 18 to 65 years. The study excluded patients with uncontrolled infections, other autoimmune diseases, pregnancy or lactation. Diagnoses relied on clinical symptoms, serum thyroxine and TRAb, thyroid ultrasound and orbital computed tomography. Blood from progressor patients was collected at the time of first diagnosis with hyperthyroidism, before any ophthalmopathy symptoms had appeared. PBMCs were separated from approximately 10 ml of fresh peripheral blood using Ficoll-Paque density gradient centrifugation. Progressor patients were defined as those initially diagnosed with Graves' hyperthyroidism in whom ophthalmopathy developed during follow-up. Total RNA was extracted with Trizol reagent, and quality was checked on an Agilent 2100 Bioanalyzer.

The clonotype comes from a woman aged 45-59 years with Graves' hyperthyroidism that later progressed to Graves' ophthalmopathy. Material: blood. The chain links TRBV11-2 with TRBJ1-1; TRBD1 is a weak D gene call, 6 bases matching. Here the CDR3 is given as CATMGHSNTEAFF. The bases read TGTGCAACGATGGGACATTCGAACACTGAAGCTTTCTTT.